The 6 T cell receptor beta chains reported below all come from one sample, sequenced in a study of T-cell reconstitution after alpha-beta-depleted transplantation in children (dated by TCRdb to between 2015 and 2016). The library came from PCR. Instrument on record: Illumina HiSeq 2500. To normalize quantification of the TCRbeta repertoire, the TCR libraries were built with molecular barcoding that relied on unique molecular identifiers. The public reads were reanalyzed by TCRdb: fastp trimming at Q25, MiXCR alignment, in-frame beta chains only. Each entry is one CDR3 protein sequence, shown with its most common DNA and genes. Across this sample there are more than 400,000 distinct CDR3 sequences, with 11% seen only once. The biggest ten clones account for roughly 15% of the sample. Read against the paper, the sample's treatment or condition label means: allogeneic hematopoietic cell transplantation with graft depleted of TCRalphabeta T cells and CD19 B cells.

The source was PBMCs, mostly from graft donor cells, collected 180 days after TCRalphabeta/CD19-depleted stem cell transplant. All receptors derive from a female patient younger than 10 who had a stem cell transplant for aplastic anemia, so the T cells may come from the graft donor.

This clonotype was counted at least ten times. The CDR3 DNA follows: TGTGCCAGCAGCGGGCTTTGGGGCTCAGATAACTATGGCTACACCTTC. It specifies CASSGLWGSDNYGYTF. The J gene is TRBJ1-2, the V gene TRBV9, with D maybe TRBD1 (5 bases). This CDR3 contains 16 residues. Germline V gene data show CDR1 as SGDLS and CDR2 as YYNGEE. V lost 3 bases and J 1 base, leaving 16 bases between the germline ends.

This clonotype was observed a few times. The chain carries TRBV27 and TRBJ2-2; D uncertain. Germline assignment: CDR1 MNHEY and CDR2 SMNVEV (reference sequence). The V gene lost 6 bases and the J gene lost 3 bases, with 11 bases spanning the gap. The CDR3 covers 14 residues. The CDR3 spells CASSSPLHTGELFF. The CDR3 DNA is TGTGCCAGCAGCTCCCCCCTTCACACCGGGGAGCTGTTTTTT.

DNA of the CDR3: TGTGCCTCGGGACTAGCGGGGATCGGGGAGCTGTTTTTT. The encoded protein is CASGLAGIGELFF. The chain has TRBV30 and TRBJ2-2; 13 bases align to TRBD2. Germline assignment: CDR1 GTSNPN and CDR2 SVGIG (reference sequence). This CDR3 contains 13 residues. V gave up 7 bases and J gave up 7 bases; unmatched junction bases: 3. Drawing the rest from reference TRBV30 and TRBJ2-2, the complete variable domain is SQTIHQWPATLVQPVGSPLSLECTVEGTSNPNLYWYRQAAGRGLQLLFYSVGIGQISSEVPQNLSASRPQDRQFILSSKKLLLSDSGFYLCASGLAGIGELFFGEGSRLTVL.

V is TRBV6-2 or TRBV6-3 and J is TRBJ2-1; 8 nucleotides line up with TRBD1. This CDR3 contains 18 residues. Germline V gene data show CDR1 as MNHEY and CDR2 as SVGEGT. The V gene end was trimmed by 2 bases and the J gene end by 4 bases; junction bases not matched to a gene: 13. The CDR3 DNA reads as TGTGCCAGCAGTTACCGAGGCCAACAGGGGGTTAGGTACAATGAGCAGTTCTTC. Its protein product is CASSYRGQQGVRYNEQFF.

A few counts support this clonotype. V gene TRBV9 combines with J gene TRBJ2-5; 7 nucleotides line up with TRBD1. The length of the CDR3 is 15 residues. The V segment lost 2 bases and the J segment 5 bases; nucleotides outside the gene matches: 9. Per germline, CDR1 SGDLS and CDR2 YYNGEE. The CDR3 DNA reads as TGTGCCAGCAGCGTGGGGCAGGGGGTTACTGAGACCCAGTACTTC. As protein: CASSVGQGVTETQYF.

This clonotype has more than one count but fewer than ten. V usage is TRBV5-1 and J usage is TRBJ1-2; D is unresolved. V lost 1 base and J 6 bases, leaving 10 bases between the germline ends. This CDR3 spans 13 amino acids. The V gene's germline CDR1 is SGHRS and CDR2 YFSETQ. Here the CDR3 DNA reads TGCGCCAGCAGCTTGAGGGATCAGAATGGCTACACCTTC. This gives the protein CASSLRDQNGYTF.